The clone carrying this TCR beta chain has only one observation. Its target is unknown. Donors, healthy HIV-negative adults, lacked recent acute infections or vaccinations. The record originates from a study of shared clonotypes between healthy human individuals. The study's findings and limits: Sharing of clonotypes among donors was expected to vary with sequencing depth.

The CDR3 length is 12 residues. Germline CDR1 reads SGHNT; CDR2 reads YYREEE (reference sequence). V was clipped by 9 bases and J by 3 bases; unmatched bases: 5. The repertoire was sequenced with immunoSEQ multiplex PCR; TCRdb's copy has only in-frame clones and lacks some. The data show roughly 2 million clones, with approximately 96% seen just once and roughly 0.13% held by the top ten. V is TRBV5-4 and J is TRBJ2-5; the match to TRBD1 covers 7 bases. The receptor's source is a man aged 18 to 35 in good health. Material for sequencing was naive CD4+ T cells sorted from blood. Subset reported: CD45RA+ positively selected. DNA for the CDR3: TGTGCCACCGCGCAGGGGGAAGAGACCCAGTACTTC. Its protein is CATAQGEETQYF.